These 7 T cell receptor beta chains came from one sample sequenced in a study of cytomegalovirus exposure and HLA in healthy donors. The PCR used 60 Vbeta and 13 Jbeta primers. Assay used: immunoSEQ multiplex PCR; TCRdb lists only in-frame clones, some missing. Among about 190,000 clones, over 75% were seen once, and the ten largest hold approximately 6.3%. The sequencing input was PBMCs. The receptors shown here come from a man aged 35 to 55 in good health and CMV-seropositive.

V and J are TRBV18 and TRBJ1-1; 8 bases are a match to TRBD1. Germline V lookup: CDR1 KGHSH, CDR2 LQKENI. The CDR3 spans 16 residues. The junction had 11 bases not matched to a gene; V was cut back by 1 base and J by 7 bases. The CDR3 region has the DNA TGTGCCAGCTCACCACTGGACAGGGTCCCTGCGGGTGAAGCTTTCTTT. As protein: CASSPLDRVPAGEAFF.

The chain is built from TRBV2 and TRBJ2-7; the match to TRBD1 covers 7 bases. The length of the CDR3 is 14 residues. Germline assignment: CDR1 SNHLY and CDR2 FYNNEI. With 7 bases clipped from V and 4 bases from J, the junction kept 10 bases outside the gene matches. Written as DNA, the CDR3 is TGTGCCAGCACCCCGGTTGGACAGGCGTACGAGCAGTACTTC. It codes for CASTPVGQAYEQYF. Full variable domain (remainder filled in from reference TRBV2 and TRBJ2-7): EPEVTQTPSHQVTQMGQEVILRCVPISNHLYFYWYRQILGQKVEFLVSFYNNEISEKSEIFDDQFSVERPDGSNFTLKIRSTKLEDSAMYFCASTPVGQAYEQYFGPGTRLTVT.

V usage is TRBV4-2 and J usage is TRBJ2-5, with TRBD1 matching 9 bases. The J call may be mistaken, given a closer DNA end match to TRBJ2-7. CDR1 is LGHNA and CDR2 is YNFKEQ in the germline V gene. The CDR3 spans 15 residues. The CDR3 reads CASSQARDRGYEQYF. The DNA of the CDR3 is TGTGCCAGCAGCCAAGCCCGTGACAGGGGGTACGAGCAGTACTTC.

The rearrangement links TRBV1 to TRBJ2-2; the table gives TRBD2 as D, unverified against the DNA. TRBV1 is noted as a pseudogene. This CDR3 is 17 amino acids long. The CDR3 is CTSSQEWGGANGGELFF. The DNA for the CDR3 is TGCACCAGCAGCCAAGAATGGGGGGGGGCCAATGGCGGGGAGCTGTTTTTT.

The chain has TRBV2 and TRBJ2-2; TRBD2 matches 11 bases. This CDR3 is built from 15 residues. CDR1 is SNHLY, CDR2 FYNNEI, per germline. The junction had 3 bases not matched to a gene; V was cut back by 3 bases and J by 6 bases. The CDR3 DNA reads as TGTGCCAGCAGTGAGGGTAGCGGGGGGGCCGGGGAGCTGTTTTTT. Its protein is CASSEGSGGAGELFF.

This sequence joins TRBV18 and TRBJ2-7, with a possible D match to TRBD1 (6 bases). The CDR3 runs 12 residues. Germline V CDR1 and CDR2: KGHSH, LQKENI. V lost 2 bases to trimming and J lost 7 bases, with 9 bases between them. CDR3 region: CASSPAGVEQYF. CDR3 sequence (DNA): TGTGCCAGCTCACCAGCAGGGGTAGAGCAGTACTTC. The whole variable domain, filled in from reference TRBV18 and TRBJ2-7, reads NAGVMQNPRHLVRRRGQEARLRCSPMKGHSHVYWYRQLPEEGLKFMVYLQKENIIDESGMPKERFSAEFPKEGPSILRIQQVVRGDSAAYFCASSPAGVEQYFGPGTRLTVT.

The chain recombines TRBV19 with TRBJ2-7; 9 bases fit TRBD1. Germline trimming cut 3 bases from V and 2 bases from J; bases unmatched to any gene: 5. Germline V gene data show CDR1 as LNHDA and CDR2 as SQIVND (reference sequence). The CDR3 sequence is 15 residues long. The CDR3 is CASSIEGQGTYEQYF. CDR3 nucleotides: TGTGCCAGTAGTATCGAGGGACAGGGAACCTACGAGCAGTACTTC.